The 25 T cell receptor beta chains reported below all come from one sample, sequenced in a study of blood T cell repertoires in COVID-19. The assay was immunoSEQ multiplex PCR, and TCRdb's table has in-frame clones only and misses some. This sample yields a few hundred thousand clones, of which about 88% are seen a single time; approximately 10% belongs to the top ten. The sample was peripheral blood. The receptors were gathered from a woman aged 25-40 years with COVID-19, enrolled during active disease.

This chain joins TRBV9 and TRBJ2-1, with 8 bases lining up with TRBD1. V lost 4 bases, J lost 2 bases, and 5 bases stayed unmatched. There are 15 residues in the CDR3. Germline lookup yields CDR1 SGDLS and CDR2 YYNGEE. Here the CDR3 DNA reads TGTGCCAGCAGCCCAAGGACAGGGCCCTACAATGAGCAGTTCTTC. It yields the protein CASSPRTGPYNEQFF.

This rearrangement joins TRBV5-6 to TRBJ1-2; a possible D gene is TRBD1 (5 bases). The ends were cut back, 5 bases at V and 1 base at J, with 15 bases in the middle. Germline V gives CDR1 SGHDT, CDR2 YYEEEE. The CDR3 is 15 residues long. The CDR3 coding sequence is TGTGCCAGCAGATACCTGCAGGGAAGTAACTATGGCTACACCTTC. Translation: CASRYLQGSNYGYTF.

This clone has only one observation. The chain employs TRBV4-2 and TRBJ2-2; TRBD2 matches at 9 bases. CDR3 length: 17 amino acids. The junction had 7 bases not matched to a gene; V was cut back by 0 bases and J by 5 bases. Germline values: CDR1 LGHNA, CDR2 YNFKEQ. The CDR3 DNA reads TGTGCCAGCAGCCAAGATGAGCTAGCGGGAAAGACCGGGGAGCTGTTTTTT. This encodes CASSQDELAGKTGELFF.

This clone was recorded only once. V usage is TRBV5-5 and J usage is TRBJ2-3; D may be TRBD1 (6 bases). The CDR3 extends over 14 amino acids. V was trimmed by 1 base and J by 6 bases, leaving 12 bases between them. In germline, CDR1 is SGHKS, CDR2 YYEKEE (reference sequence). DNA of the CDR3: TGTGCCAGCAGCTTGCAGGGGAAAGCTGATACGCAGTATTTT. Translating gives CASSLQGKADTQYF.

The genes are TRBV11-2 and TRBJ2-5; TRBD2 aligns across 9 bases. The CDR3 contains 16 residues. The V and J ends lost 4 bases and 4 bases, in that order; junction bases with no gene match: 10. Per germline, CDR1 SGHAT and CDR2 FQNNGV. CDR3: CASSSRSSGRVETQYF. CDR3 sequence (DNA): TGTGCCAGCAGCTCCCGAAGTAGCGGGAGAGTAGAGACCCAGTACTTC.

The rearrangement links TRBV28 to TRBJ1-2, with TRBD1 matching 12 bases. This CDR3 has 16 residues. V shed 2 bases and J 5 bases; nucleotides not matched to a gene: 6. The germline V gene encodes CDR1 MDHEN and CDR2 SYDVKM. CDR3 loop: CASSLAGQGAGYGYTF. In DNA form, the CDR3 reads TGTGCCAGCAGTTTAGCGGGACAGGGGGCCGGGTATGGCTACACCTTC.

This rearrangement joins TRBV27 to TRBJ2-1; 8 nucleotides align to TRBD1. The V gene's germline CDR1 is MNHEY and CDR2 SMNVEV (reference sequence). The V gene end was trimmed by 5 bases and the J gene end by 9 bases; junction bases not matched to a gene: 15. The CDR3 runs to 16 residues. DNA for the CDR3: TGTGCCAGCAGTGTCCAATGGACAGGGTCTTTGGCTGAGCAGTTCTTC. It encodes CASSVQWTGSLAEQFF.

The DNA for the CDR3 is TGTGCCAGCAGTTCGTCGCTGTGGGCTCGGTACAATGAGCAGTTCTTC. It encodes CASSSSLWARYNEQFF. This chain links TRBV2 with TRBJ2-1; D unclear. The V gene's germline CDR1 is SNHLY and CDR2 FYNNEI. Trimming removed 5 bases from V and 4 bases from J, with 18 bases in between. The CDR3 has 16 residues.

The rearrangement uses TRBV7-9 and TRBJ1-1; D not certain. V was shortened by 5 bases and J by 3 bases, with 13 bases between the two germline ends. Per the germline V gene, CDR1 is SEHNR and CDR2 is FQNEAQ (reference sequence). The CDR3 is 14 amino acids. CDR3 sequence (DNA): TGTGCCAGCAGCCTCGGCCTCACAGACACTGAAGCTTTCTTT. Translating gives CASSLGLTDTEAFF.

V is TRBV6-2 or TRBV6-3 and J is TRBJ1-5, with D possibly being TRBD1 (5 bases). V was shortened by 0 bases and J by 3 bases, with 9 bases between the two germline ends. Germline V lookup: CDR1 MNHEY, CDR2 SVGEGT. The CDR3 sequence is 15 residues long. The CDR3 loop is CASSYSRQNNQPQHF. CDR3 sequence (DNA): TGTGCCAGCAGTTACTCGAGACAGAACAATCAGCCCCAGCATTTT.

The chain couples TRBV3-1 (or the pseudogene TRBV3-2) to TRBJ2-1, with 15 bases matching TRBD2. In germline, CDR1 is LGHDT, CDR2 YNNKEL (reference sequence). The V segment lost 4 bases and the J segment 7 bases; nucleotides outside the gene matches: 5. The CDR3 runs 16 residues. CDR3 sequence: CASSRTSGRGGNEQFF. Here the CDR3 DNA reads TGTGCCAGCAGCCGGACTAGCGGGAGGGGGGGGAATGAGCAGTTCTTC.

The chain links TRBV4-1 to TRBJ2-3; TRBD2 agrees at 8 bases. The CDR3 loop spans 18 amino acids. Germline V lookup: CDR1 MGHRA, CDR2 YSYEKL. V lost 0 bases and J lost 6; bases outside the gene matches: 14. In nucleotides, the CDR3 is TGCGCCAGCAGCCAAGATAGTTGGGTAGCGGGACGTTTGGATACGCAGTATTTT. Translating gives CASSQDSWVAGRLDTQYF.

This chain links TRBV28 with TRBJ2-3, with TRBD2 matching over 7 bases. Germline assignment: CDR1 MDHEN and CDR2 SYDVKM. The CDR3 runs 16 residues. J lost 4 bases, V lost 9 bases, and 16 bases had no gene match. CDR3 amino acids: CARVWSCGSWADTQYF. The CDR3 DNA follows: TGTGCCAGGGTGTGGTCTTGCGGGAGTTGGGCAGATACGCAGTATTTT.

This clone was found once. The CDR3 spells CASSNSLAGSGELFF. In nucleotides, the CDR3 is TGTGCCAGCAGCAACTCACTAGCGGGATCCGGGGAGCTGTTTTTT. The V gene is TRBV28, the J gene TRBJ2-2, with 10 bases lining up with TRBD2. This CDR3 region has 15 residues. V gave up 6 bases and J gave up 6 bases; unmatched junction bases: 7. Germline loops: CDR1 MDHEN, CDR2 SYDVKM.

The chain recombines TRBV13 with TRBJ2-3, with 7 bases that match TRBD2. Trimming took 0 bases from V and 4 from J; bases not matched to a gene: 13. This CDR3 comprises 18 residues. Germline V gives CDR1 PRHDT, CDR2 FYEKMQ (reference sequence). CDR3 DNA sequence: TGTGCCAGCAGCTTAGGAGGCGGGGCGGGAGCCCTCTCAGATACGCAGTATTTT. Translated, it gives CASSLGGGAGALSDTQYF.

The CDR3 loop reads CASSWAGGEQFF. CDR3 DNA sequence: TGTGCCAGCAGCTGGGCGGGGGGAGAGCAGTTCTTC. The rearrangement uses TRBV7-9 and TRBJ2-1, with TRBD2 identical over 8 bases. V was pared by 4 bases and J by 10 bases, with 3 bases of the junction left unmatched. CDR3 size: 12 residues. Germline values: CDR1 SEHNR, CDR2 FQNEAQ (reference sequence).

This chain connects TRBV5-1 to TRBJ1-4; no firm D call. The CDR3 runs 16 residues. V shed 0 bases and J shed 0 bases, with 9 bases lying between them. Germline V lookup: CDR1 SGHRS, CDR2 YFSETQ. CDR3 amino acids: CASSLVPGATNEKLFF. The CDR3 DNA reads as TGCGCCAGCAGCTTGGTCCCCGGGGCAACTAATGAAAAACTGTTTTTT.

The table lists this clone with a few counts. The chain is built from TRBV11-3 and TRBJ2-1; weak D call: TRBD1 (8 bases). The V end was cut by 5 bases, the J end by 9 bases, with 26 bases between. Germline V CDR1 and CDR2: SGHNT, YENEEA. The CDR3 contains 17 residues. The CDR3 sequence is CASSNNRGGTSNGEQFF. The CDR3 DNA is TGTGCCAGCAGCAATAACAGGGGGGGTACTAGCAACGGTGAGCAGTTCTTC. The full variable domain, completed using reference TRBV11-3 and TRBJ2-1, is EAGVVQSPRYKIIEKKQPVAFWCNPISGHNTLYWYLQNLGQGPELLIRYENEEAVDDSQLPKDRFSAERLKGVDSTLKIQPAELGDSAVYLCASSNNRGGTSNGEQFFGPGTRLTVL.

This chain links TRBV25-1 with TRBJ2-5, with a weak D call TRBD1 (5 bases). Per the germline V gene, CDR1 is MGHDK and CDR2 is SYGVNS. This CDR3 region has 15 residues. The V end was cut by 3 bases, the J end by 4 bases, with 15 bases between. The CDR3 is CASSDTRVGGETQYF. The CDR3 DNA is TGTGCCAGCAGTGACACCAGGGTGGGTGGAGAGACCCAGTACTTC.

This clone was found once. The chain recombines TRBV6-5 with TRBJ1-6; 8 bases align to TRBD1. The germline V gene has CDR1 MNHEY and CDR2 SVGAGI. Trimming removed 7 bases from V and 14 bases from J; junction bases left unmatched: 16. The CDR3 contains 15 residues. The CDR3 nucleotides are TGTGCCAGCACTCGGACAGGGCCTCCTAAGGGGACCCTCCACTTT. Translation gives CASTRTGPPKGTLHF.

This chain uses TRBV27 with TRBJ1-1; unclear D gene. Trimming shortened V by 5 bases and J by 1 base, and 20 bases separated the two germline ends. CDR1 and CDR2 (germline): MNHEY, SMNVEV (reference sequence). The CDR3 is made up of 17 amino acids. The CDR3 DNA reads as TGTGCCAGCAGTATAAGGCCTCCGGGTCTCACGAACACTGAAGCTTTCTTT. Residues: CASSIRPPGLTNTEAFF.

The chain is built from TRBV7-9 and TRBJ1-5; a possible D gene is TRBD1 (5 bases). The CDR3 spans 16 residues. Trimming shortened V by 5 bases and J by 1 base, and 15 bases separated the two germline ends. The V gene's germline CDR1 is SEHNR and CDR2 FQNEAQ (reference sequence). In DNA, the CDR3 is TGTGCCAGCAGCCTAGGGGCAGGGTGGAGCAATCAGCCCCAGCATTTT. Amino acid sequence: CASSLGAGWSNQPQHF.

The genes are TRBV21-1 and TRBJ2-7; TRBD1, the D gene given by the table, was not confirmed from the DNA. TRBV21-1 is shown as a pseudogene. This CDR3 region has 13 residues. The CDR3, as DNA: TGTGCCAGCAGCAAAGTGTCCGGACATAAGCAGTACTTC. Protein sequence: CASSKVSGHKQYF.

This clone was counted a few times. The V call is TRBV5-8, the J call TRBJ1-2, with no clear D. The CDR3 has 14 amino acids. CDR1 is SGHTS and CDR2 is YDEGEE in the germline V gene. Trimming shortened V by 2 bases and J by 4 bases, and 12 bases separated the two germline ends. The CDR3 reads CASSFLGRRYGYTF. Here the CDR3 DNA reads TGTGCCAGCAGCTTTCTCGGCAGGCGCTATGGCTACACCTTC.

The chain combines TRBV24-1 with TRBJ2-2; TRBD1 matches 8 bases. The CDR3 has 16 amino acids. V was pared by 3 bases and J by 5 bases, with 7 bases of the junction left unmatched. Germline V lookup: CDR1 KGHDR, CDR2 SFDVKD. The CDR3 reads CATSDDDRGVTGELFF. In DNA form, the CDR3 reads TGTGCCACCAGTGATGATGACAGGGGAGTGACCGGGGAGCTGTTTTTT.